Presented here are 28 T cell receptor beta chains from one specimen sequenced in a study of post-analysis software for immune sequencing data. Their recognized antigens are unknown. Whole-study results and caveats: Higher frequency in patients than in controls was seen for about five TRBV segments, with TRBV5-6, TRBV5-1 and TRBV20-1 among them.

Unique molecular identifiers tagged the TCR beta cDNA libraries. TCRdb reprocessed the PCR reads via MiXCR and lists one record per CDR3 protein. The data show almost 700,000 distinct CDR3 sequences, approximately 59% seen once. Sample: blood. The origin of the receptors is a girl aged 2 to 10 with multiple sclerosis.

This clonotype came up a few times. The chain joins TRBV20-1 to TRBJ1-5, with TRBD1 as a possible D gene (5 bases). The V and J ends lost 0 bases and 5 bases respectively, with 5 bases between them. The CDR3 loop spans 12 amino acids. The V gene's germline CDR1 is DFQATT and CDR2 SNEGSKA (reference sequence). Written as DNA, the CDR3 is TGCAGTGCTAGAGAGGGGGATCAGCCCCAGCATTTT. This codes for CSAREGDQPQHF.

As for this clonotype: A junction end diverges from the germline sequence, so it may reflect a read error. The CDR3 region has the DNA TGTGTCAGCAGCCCGGGAGGTAACTATGGCTACACCTTC. It codes for CVSSPGGNYGYTF. The chain uses TRBV3-1 and TRBJ1-2; D is unresolved. There are 13 residues in the CDR3. Germline V lookup: CDR1 LGHDT, CDR2 YNNKEL (reference sequence).

In DNA, the CDR3 is TGTGCCAGCCATCTCACCGGGACACAGCTTAGGGAATATGGCTACACCTTC. Protein product: CASHLTGTQLREYGYTF. The chain combines TRBV6-1 with TRBJ1-2; TRBD1 might be the D (6 bases). The CDR3 totals 17 residues. Trimming cost V 8 bases and J 5 bases, with 27 bases left between them. Germline V lookup: CDR1 MNHNS, CDR2 SASEGT.

The chain uses TRBV5-1 and TRBJ2-1, with TRBD2 identical over 9 bases. Looked up from germline, CDR1 is SGHRS and CDR2 is YFSETQ. The CDR3 covers 17 residues. J gave up 0 bases and V 4 bases, and 8 bases lay outside the gene matches. The CDR3 DNA reads TGCGCCAGCAGCCCGAGGACTAGCGCCAGCTCCTACAATGAGCAGTTCTTC. Translation gives CASSPRTSASSYNEQFF.

The rearrangement uses TRBV7-9 and TRBJ1-1; D unclear. Germline CDR1 and CDR2: SEHNR and FQNEAQ (reference sequence). The CDR3 is 13 amino acids. V was pared by 5 bases and J by 7 bases, with 14 bases between. The CDR3, as DNA: TGTGCCAGCAGCCCCATTAGACGGCTTGAAGCTTTCTTT. As protein: CASSPIRRLEAFF.

The V gene is TRBV6-2 or TRBV6-3, the J gene TRBJ2-1, with D unclear. V gave up 3 bases and J gave up 5 bases, with 8 bases separating them. CDR1 and CDR2 from the germline V gene are MNHEY and SVGEGT. This CDR3 comprises 13 residues. The CDR3 spells CASSYRLNNEQFF. The CDR3 coding sequence is TGTGCCAGCAGTTATCGGCTCAACAATGAGCAGTTCTTC.

Notes on this clonotype: A much more abundant neighbour one base away suggests this may be a read error. The chain combines TRBV24-1 with TRBJ2-3, with D perhaps given as TRBD1 or TRBD2 (5 bases each). The CDR3 totals 13 residues. V lost 4 bases and J lost 1, with 5 bases in between. Germline loops: CDR1 KGHDR, CDR2 SFDVKD. CDR3 sequence (DNA): TGTGCCACCAGTGAGGGGGGCACAGATACGCAGTATTTT. This gives the protein CATSEGGTDTQYF.

This clonotype was detected a few times. J is TRBJ1-2 and V is TRBV9, with D unclear. Germline V CDR1 and CDR2: SGDLS, YYNGEE. V lost 3 bases, J lost 5 bases, and 5 bases lay in between. CDR3 size: 11 residues. CDR3: CASSDGYGYTF. The CDR3, as DNA: TGTGCCAGCAGCGATGGGTATGGCTACACCTTC.

The chain links TRBV12-3 or TRBV12-4 to TRBJ2-5; D gene unclear. The CDR3 contains 11 residues. V lost 6 bases and J lost 9, with 11 bases in between. The CDR3 loop reads CASSSEGAQYF. In DNA form, the CDR3 reads TGTGCCAGCAGCTCCGAAGGAGCCCAGTACTTC.

V usage is TRBV5-1 and J usage is TRBJ2-3; D unresolved. CDR3 length: 14 residues. Per germline, CDR1 SGHRS and CDR2 YFSETQ. V gave up 4 bases and J gave up 1 base, with 10 bases separating them. CDR3 coding DNA: TGCGCCAGCAGCATGGAGATCGGCACAGATACGCAGTATTTT. Its translation: CASSMEIGTDTQYF. Variable domain in full (rest from reference TRBV5-1 and TRBJ2-3): KAGVTQTPRYLIKTRGQQVTLSCSPISGHRSVSWYQQTPGQGLQFLFEYFSETQRNKGNFPGRFSGRQFSNSRSEMNVSTLELGDSALYLCASSMEIGTDTQYFGPGTRLTVL.

The CDR3 is CSALLPGRMNTEAFF. The CDR3 coding sequence is TGCAGTGCTCTTCTTCCAGGGCGCATGAACACTGAAGCTTTCTTT. The rearrangement links TRBV20-1 to TRBJ1-1; D might be TRBD1 (5 bases). CDR1 is DFQATT, CDR2 SNEGSKA, per germline (reference sequence). Deletions cut 5 bases from V and 0 bases from J, with 16 bases between. This CDR3 comprises 15 residues.

As DNA, the CDR3 is TGCGCCAGCAGCTGGGGGACAGGGTTCACTGAAGCTTTCTTT. This sequence encodes CASSWGTGFTEAFF. The chain uses TRBV5-1 and TRBJ1-1, with 9 bases fitting TRBD1. Unmatched junction bases numbered 4, after V lost 3 bases and J lost 4 bases. Germline V gene sequence: CDR1 SGHRS, CDR2 YFSETQ. This CDR3 is built from 14 residues.

J is TRBJ2-7 and V is TRBV6-1; maybe TRBD1 (7 bases). The CDR3 consists of 17 residues. CDR1 and CDR2 (germline): MNHNS, SASEGT. The ends were cut back, 5 bases at V and 6 bases at J, with 26 bases in the middle. The CDR3 bases are TGTGCCAGCAGTCTCTACAGGGGAGGAGAAGCTAACGGCGAGCAGTACTTC. It translates to CASSLYRGGEANGEQYF.

The chain uses TRBV7-2 and TRBJ2-3; possibly TRBD1 for D (5 bases). The CDR3 consists of 15 residues. CDR1 and CDR2 from the germline V gene are SGHTA and FQGNSA. V dropped 2 bases and J dropped 4 bases, with 13 bases sitting between them. For the CDR3, the DNA is TGTGCCAGCAGCTTAAGGGCGCAGGGATCAGATACGCAGTATTTT. Amino acids: CASSLRAQGSDTQYF.

The V and J genes are TRBV10-3 and TRBJ2-2, with D possibly matching TRBD1 (5 bases). Germline V gene lookup returns CDR1 ENHRY and CDR2 SYGVKD. The CDR3 consists of 14 residues. V lost 2 bases and J 4 bases, leaving 8 bases between the germline ends. CDR3 nucleotides: TGTGCCATCAGTGAGAGTACAGGCACCGGGGAGCTGTTTTTT. Its protein product is CAISESTGTGELFF.

The gene calls are TRBV4-2 and TRBJ2-1; 10 nucleotides match TRBD1. The germline gives CDR1 LGHNA, CDR2 YNFKEQ. Trimming removed 6 bases from V and 10 bases from J; junction bases left unmatched: 9. This CDR3 has 14 amino acids. The CDR3 nucleotides read TGTGCCAGCAGTCCGGGACAGGGGTTTCGCGAGCAGTTCTTC. Its translation: CASSPGQGFREQFF.

This clonotype was detected only a few times. The V call is TRBV29-1, the J call TRBJ2-3; perhaps TRBD2 as D (5 bases). This CDR3 has 12 residues. The V and J ends lost 3 bases and 5 bases respectively, with 9 bases between them. Germline V gene sequence: CDR1 SQVTM, CDR2 ANQGSEA. CDR3 coding DNA: TGCAGCGTTGACCCCGGGGTAGATACGCAGTATTTT. The encoded protein is CSVDPGVDTQYF.

About this clonotype itself: A much larger clone sits a single nucleotide away, making a read error possible. This rearrangement joins TRBV2 to TRBJ2-7; 7 nucleotides agree with TRBD2. The CDR3 consists of 13 residues. Germline V gene data show CDR1 as SNHLY and CDR2 as FYNNEI. This CDR3 reads CACSGTYSYEQYF. The DNA for the CDR3 is TGTGCCTGCAGCGGGACGTATTCCTACGAGCAGTACTTC.

The rearrangement links TRBV6-1 to TRBJ2-3; the D gene is possibly TRBD2 (6 bases). The CDR3 runs 14 residues. Germline CDR1 MNHNS, CDR2 SASEGT. The V gene lost 7 bases and the J gene lost 2 bases, with 13 bases spanning the gap. The CDR3 DNA reads TGTGCCAGCACCGGGGCGGGGCTCACAGATACGCAGTATTTT. Translation gives CASTGAGLTDTQYF.

The rearrangement links TRBV7-2 to TRBJ2-1; TRBD1 or TRBD2 may be the D gene (6 bases each). This CDR3 has 17 residues. Germline assignment: CDR1 SGHTA and CDR2 FQGNSA. V lost 1 base and J lost 0, with 13 bases in between. CDR3 in amino acids: CASSLVRGRSSYNEQFF. The CDR3 DNA is TGTGCCAGCAGCTTAGTTCGGGGGCGGAGCTCCTACAATGAGCAGTTCTTC. The full variable domain, with the rest looked up from reference TRBV7-2 and TRBJ2-1, is GAGVSQSPSNKVTEKGKDVELRCDPISGHTALYWYRQSLGQGLEFLIYFQGNSAPDKSGLPSDRFSAERTGGSVSTLTIQRTQQEDSAVYLCASSLVRGRSSYNEQFFGPGTRLTVL.

This chain uses TRBV3-1 with TRBJ2-7, with D tentatively TRBD2 (6 bases). The V and J ends lost 3 bases and 2 bases respectively, with 11 bases between them. The CDR3 has 14 amino acids. Germline values: CDR1 LGHDT, CDR2 YNNKEL (reference sequence). The DNA for the CDR3 is TGTGCCAGCAGCCACGGGACTTATGCCTACGAGCAGTACTTC. Translation gives CASSHGTYAYEQYF.

The rearrangement joins TRBV20-1 to TRBJ2-3, with a weak D call TRBD2 (6 bases). This CDR3 has 15 residues. V lost 1 base and J 0 bases, leaving 11 bases between the germline ends. From germline, CDR1 is DFQATT and CDR2 SNEGSKA (reference sequence). The DNA for the CDR3 is TGCAGTGCTAGAGCCCTAGCGACTAGCACAGATACGCAGTATTTT. Protein: CSARALATSTDTQYF.

The chain is built from TRBV3-1 and TRBJ2-1, with unresolved D. V lost 0 bases to trimming and J lost 2 bases, with 8 bases between them. The germline CDR1 and CDR2 sequences are LGHDT and YNNKEL (reference sequence). The CDR3 has 15 residues. CDR3 sequence (DNA): TGTGCCAGCAGCCAAGAGAGCCAGACCTACAATGAGCAGTTCTTC. Its translation: CASSQESQTYNEQFF.

The gene calls are TRBV7-9 and TRBJ1-5, with D perhaps TRBD1 (5 bases). CDR1 and CDR2 from the germline V gene are SEHNR and FQNEAQ (reference sequence). The ends were cut back, 5 bases at V and 7 bases at J, with 18 bases in the middle. CDR3 length equals 15 residues. CDR3 region: CASSRTIAGDQPQHF. The CDR3 DNA follows: TGTGCCAGCAGCAGGACGATAGCGGGGGACCAGCCCCAGCATTTT.

The table lists this clonotype with a few counts. V and J are TRBV12-3 or TRBV12-4 and TRBJ2-1; 12 bases align to TRBD2. CDR3 length: 14 amino acids. V was pared by 3 bases and J by 8 bases, with 2 bases of the junction left unmatched. The CDR3 DNA is TGTGCCAGCAGTTTCAGACTAGCGGGAGATGAGCAGTTCTTC. Translating it yields CASSFRLAGDEQFF.

This chain joins TRBV9 and TRBJ2-7; possibly TRBD2 for D (5 bases). V lost 0 bases and J 7 bases, leaving 5 bases between the germline ends. Per germline, CDR1 SGDLS and CDR2 YYNGEE. CDR3 length: 11 residues. CDR3 in amino acids: CASSVGREQYF. The CDR3 DNA is TGTGCCAGCAGCGTAGGGAGGGAGCAGTACTTC.

The rearrangement uses TRBV19 and TRBJ1-1, with D unresolved. Per the germline V gene, CDR1 is LNHDA and CDR2 is SQIVND (reference sequence). CDR3 size: 13 residues. V lost 5 bases, J lost 0 bases, and 7 bases lay in between. The CDR3 DNA is TGTGCCAGTAGTGGCAGCTTGAACACTGAAGCTTTCTTT. It specifies CASSGSLNTEAFF.

J is TRBJ2-3 and V is TRBV11-2; 7 bases fit TRBD2. Germline V CDR1 and CDR2: SGHAT, FQNNGV. The CDR3 is 16 amino acids. The V and J ends lost 2 bases and 2 bases, in that order; junction bases with no gene match: 7. The CDR3 DNA reads TGTGCCAGCAGCTTACTCCTAGCGGAACCCACAGATACGCAGTATTTT. Translation gives CASSLLLAEPTDTQYF.